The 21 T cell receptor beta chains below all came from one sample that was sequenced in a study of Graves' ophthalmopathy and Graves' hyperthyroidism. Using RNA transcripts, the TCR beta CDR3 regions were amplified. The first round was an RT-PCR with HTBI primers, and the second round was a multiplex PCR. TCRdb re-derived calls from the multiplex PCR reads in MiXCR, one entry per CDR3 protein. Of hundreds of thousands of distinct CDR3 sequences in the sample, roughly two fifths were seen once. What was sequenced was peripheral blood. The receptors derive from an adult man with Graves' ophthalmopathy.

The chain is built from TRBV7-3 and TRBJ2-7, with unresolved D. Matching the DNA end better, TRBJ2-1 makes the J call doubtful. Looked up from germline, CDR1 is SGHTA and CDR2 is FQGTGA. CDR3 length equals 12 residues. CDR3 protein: CASSLGRDEQFF. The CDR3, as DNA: TGTGCCAGCAGCCTCGGAAGGGATGAGCAGTTCTTC.

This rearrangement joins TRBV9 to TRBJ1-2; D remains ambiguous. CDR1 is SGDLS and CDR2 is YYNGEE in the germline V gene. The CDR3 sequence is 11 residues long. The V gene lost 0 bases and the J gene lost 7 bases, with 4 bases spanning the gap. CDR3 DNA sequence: TGTGCCAGCAGCGTAGCCTTTGGCTACACCTTC. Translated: CASSVAFGYTF.

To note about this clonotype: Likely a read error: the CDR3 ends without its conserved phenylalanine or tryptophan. In nucleotides, the CDR3 is TGCAGTGCTGAGGGAGCAGGGGGGGGCCGGGAGACCCAGTACGTC. This encodes CSAEGAGGGRETQYV. The chain joins TRBV20-1 to TRBJ2-5, with D tentatively TRBD1 or TRBD2 (7 bases each). Per the germline V gene, CDR1 is DFQATT and CDR2 is SNEGSKA (reference sequence). The CDR3 totals 15 residues. Trimming pared 5 bases from V and 5 bases from J, leaving 21 bases between.

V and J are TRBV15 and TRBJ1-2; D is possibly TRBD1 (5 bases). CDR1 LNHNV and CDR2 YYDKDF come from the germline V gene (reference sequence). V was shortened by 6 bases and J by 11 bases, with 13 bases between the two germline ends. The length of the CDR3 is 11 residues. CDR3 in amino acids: CATSPGLGYTF. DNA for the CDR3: TGTGCCACCAGTCCGGGACTAGGTTACACCTTC. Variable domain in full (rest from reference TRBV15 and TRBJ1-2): DAMVIQNPRYQVTQFGKPVTLSCSQTLNHNVMYWYQQKSSQAPKLLFHYYDKDFNNEADTPDNFQSRRPNTSFCFLDIRSPGLGDTAMYLCATSPGLGYTFGSGTRLTVV.

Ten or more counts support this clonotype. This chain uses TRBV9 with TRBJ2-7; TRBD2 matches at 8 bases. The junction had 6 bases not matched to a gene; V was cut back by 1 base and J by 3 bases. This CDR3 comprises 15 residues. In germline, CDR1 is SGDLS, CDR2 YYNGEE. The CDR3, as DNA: TGTGCCAGCAGCGTATCGAGCGGGAGCATCTACGAGCAGTACTTC. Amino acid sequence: CASSVSSGSIYEQYF.

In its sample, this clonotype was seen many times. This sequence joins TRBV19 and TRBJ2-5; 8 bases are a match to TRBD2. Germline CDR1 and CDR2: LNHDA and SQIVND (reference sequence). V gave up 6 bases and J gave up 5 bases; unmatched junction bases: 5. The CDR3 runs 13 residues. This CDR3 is CASSGLALETQYF. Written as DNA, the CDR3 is TGTGCCAGTAGCGGACTAGCTCTTGAGACCCAGTACTTC.

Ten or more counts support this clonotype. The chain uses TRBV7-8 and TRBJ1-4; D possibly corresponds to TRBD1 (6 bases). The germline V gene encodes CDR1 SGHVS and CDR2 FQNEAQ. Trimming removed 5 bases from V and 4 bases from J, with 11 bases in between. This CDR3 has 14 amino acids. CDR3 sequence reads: CASSARGFNEKLFF. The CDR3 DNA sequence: TGTGCCAGCAGCGCAAGGGGGTTTAATGAAAAACTGTTTTTT.

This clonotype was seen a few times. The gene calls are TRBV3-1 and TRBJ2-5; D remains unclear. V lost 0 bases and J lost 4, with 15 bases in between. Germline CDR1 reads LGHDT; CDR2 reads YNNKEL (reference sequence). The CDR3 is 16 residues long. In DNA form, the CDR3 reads TGTGCCAGCAGCCAAGATAGTTCAGGAAATCCAGAGACCCAGTACTTC. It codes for CASSQDSSGNPETQYF.

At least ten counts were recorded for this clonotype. In DNA, the CDR3 is TGTGCCAGCACCGAAAGCCCTCAAGAGACCCAGTACTTC. Its translation: CASTESPQETQYF. The chain is built from TRBV7-9 and TRBJ2-5; D is ambiguous. The germline gives CDR1 SEHNR, CDR2 FQNEAQ (reference sequence). The V gene lost 7 bases and the J gene lost 2 bases, with 11 bases spanning the gap. The CDR3 is 13 residues long. Full variable domain (missing parts from reference TRBV7-9 and TRBJ2-5): DTGVSQNPRHKITKRGQNVTFRCDPISEHNRLYWYRQTLGQGPEFLTYFQNEAQLEKSRLLSDRFSAERPKGSFSTLEIQRTEQGDSAMYLCASTESPQETQYFGPGTRLLVL.

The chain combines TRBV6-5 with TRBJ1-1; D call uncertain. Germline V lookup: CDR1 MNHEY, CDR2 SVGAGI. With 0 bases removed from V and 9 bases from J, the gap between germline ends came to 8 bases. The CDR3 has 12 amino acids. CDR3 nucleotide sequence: TGTGCCAGCAGTTACTCGGGAGGTCAAGCTTTCTTT. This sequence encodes CASSYSGGQAFF.

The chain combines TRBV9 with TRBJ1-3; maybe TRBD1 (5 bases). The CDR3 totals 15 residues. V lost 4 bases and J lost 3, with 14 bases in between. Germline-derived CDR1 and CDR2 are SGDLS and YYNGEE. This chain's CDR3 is CASSPAGGGGNTIYF. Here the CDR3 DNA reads TGTGCCAGCAGCCCAGCTGGGGGAGGTGGAAACACCATATATTTT. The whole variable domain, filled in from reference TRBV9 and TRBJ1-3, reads DSGVTQTPKHLITATGQRVTLRCSPRSGDLSVYWYQQSLDQGLQFLIQYYNGEERAKGNILERFSAQQFPDLHSELNLSSLELGDSALYFCASSPAGGGGNTIYFGEGSWLTVV.

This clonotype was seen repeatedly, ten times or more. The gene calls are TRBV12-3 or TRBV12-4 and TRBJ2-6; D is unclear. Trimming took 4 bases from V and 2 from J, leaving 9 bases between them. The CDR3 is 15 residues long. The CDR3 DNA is TGTGCCAGCAGTTCTGAGCAACCTGGGGCCAACGTCCTGACTTTC. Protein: CASSSEQPGANVLTF.

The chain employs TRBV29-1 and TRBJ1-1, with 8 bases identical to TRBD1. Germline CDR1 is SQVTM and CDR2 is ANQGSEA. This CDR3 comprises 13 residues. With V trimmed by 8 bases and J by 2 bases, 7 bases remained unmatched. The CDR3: CSLRTGTNTEAFF. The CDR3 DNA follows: TGCAGCCTCAGGACAGGGACCAACACTGAAGCTTTCTTT.

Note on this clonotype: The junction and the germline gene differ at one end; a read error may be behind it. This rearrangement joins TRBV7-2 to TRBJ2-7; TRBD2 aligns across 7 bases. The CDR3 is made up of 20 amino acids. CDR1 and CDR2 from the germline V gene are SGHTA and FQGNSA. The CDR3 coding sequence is TGTGACAGCAGCTTAGAAAAGGTGGGGGGGTTTGTCCCTCGGGGCTACGAGCAGTACTTC. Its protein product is CDSSLEKVGGFVPRGYEQYF.

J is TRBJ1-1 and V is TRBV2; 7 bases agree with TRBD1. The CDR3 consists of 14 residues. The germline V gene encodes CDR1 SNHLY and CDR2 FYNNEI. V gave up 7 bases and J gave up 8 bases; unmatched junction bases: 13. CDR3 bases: TGTGCCAGCACTGGATCGAACAGGGGAGGGGAAGCTTTCTTT. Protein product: CASTGSNRGGEAFF.

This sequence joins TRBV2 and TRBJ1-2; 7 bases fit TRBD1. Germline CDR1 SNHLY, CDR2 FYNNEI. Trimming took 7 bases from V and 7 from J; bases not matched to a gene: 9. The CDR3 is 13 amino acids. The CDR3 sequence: CASTDRVDGGYTF. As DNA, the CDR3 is TGTGCCAGCACCGACAGGGTGGATGGTGGCTACACCTTC.

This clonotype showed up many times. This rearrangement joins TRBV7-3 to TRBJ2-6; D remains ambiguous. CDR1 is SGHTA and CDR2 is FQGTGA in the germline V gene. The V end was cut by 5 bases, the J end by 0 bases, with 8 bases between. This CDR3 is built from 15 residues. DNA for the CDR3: TGTGCCAGCAGCCCCCACAGCTCTGGGGCCAACGTCCTGACTTTC. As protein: CASSPHSSGANVLTF.

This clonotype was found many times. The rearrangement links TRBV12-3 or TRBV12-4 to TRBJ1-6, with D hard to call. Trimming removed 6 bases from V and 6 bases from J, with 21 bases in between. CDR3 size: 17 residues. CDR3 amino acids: CASSPARKAIGNSPLHF. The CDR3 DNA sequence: TGTGCCAGCAGCCCCGCCAGGAAAGCGATCGGTAATTCACCCCTCCACTTT.

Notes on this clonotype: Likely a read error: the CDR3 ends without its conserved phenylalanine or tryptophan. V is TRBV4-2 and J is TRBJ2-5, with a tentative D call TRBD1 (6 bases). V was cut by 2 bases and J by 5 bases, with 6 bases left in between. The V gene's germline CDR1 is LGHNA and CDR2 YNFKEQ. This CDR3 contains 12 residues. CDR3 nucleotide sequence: TGTGCCAGCAGCCAAACAGGGGAGACCCAGTACGTC. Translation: CASSQTGETQYV.

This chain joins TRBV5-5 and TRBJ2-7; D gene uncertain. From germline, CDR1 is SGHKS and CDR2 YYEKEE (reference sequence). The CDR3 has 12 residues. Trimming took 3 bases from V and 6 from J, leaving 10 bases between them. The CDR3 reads CASSYGYSEQYF. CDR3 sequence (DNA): TGTGCCAGCAGCTATGGGTATTCCGAGCAGTACTTC.

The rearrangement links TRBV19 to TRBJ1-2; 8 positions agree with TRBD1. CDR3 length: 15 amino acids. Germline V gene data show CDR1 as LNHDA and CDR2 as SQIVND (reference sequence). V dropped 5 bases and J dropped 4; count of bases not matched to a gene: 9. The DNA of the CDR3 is TGTGCCAGTAGTCGGCGGACAGGGAAGAGCTATGGCTACACCTTC. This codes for CASSRRTGKSYGYTF. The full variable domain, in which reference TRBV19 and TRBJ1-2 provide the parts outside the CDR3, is DGGITQSPKYLFRKEGQNVTLSCEQNLNHDAMYWYRQDPGQGLRLIYYSQIVNDFQKGDIAEGYSVSREKKESFPLTVTSAQKNPTAFYLCASSRRTGKSYGYTFGSGTRLTVV.